The clone carrying this T cell receptor (beta chain) was seen a handful of times. Its antigen is not known. This sample stems from a study of chemoradiotherapy in HPV16-positive cancers. Study findings and constraints: Only a couple of HPV16-positive patients supplied the functional HPV-specificity definition. Non-HPV-specific T cells did not expand in tumors during treatment, whereas candidate HPV-specific clones and E7-related motifs did.

Germline CDR1 is ENHRY and CDR2 is SYGVKD. The CDR3 spans 16 residues. V lost 0 bases to trimming and J lost 7 bases; unmatched junction nucleotides: 9. Samples were taken several times over chemoradiotherapy. Data came from immunoSEQ multiplex PCR; TCRdb stores just in-frame clones and leaves some out. The sample includes 50,000 to 55,000 clones, about nine tenths of them seen just once. This clonotype was sampled from a human donor with HPV-associated anogenital cancer. The gene calls are TRBV10-3 and TRBJ2-5; 9 bases line up with TRBD2. The material sequenced was blood, taken from a patient who underwent chemoradiotherapy. The CDR3 nucleotides are TGTGCCATCAGTGAGTCCGGCGGGAGGGGCCGTAGGACCCAGTACTTC. It translates to CAISESGGRGRRTQYF.